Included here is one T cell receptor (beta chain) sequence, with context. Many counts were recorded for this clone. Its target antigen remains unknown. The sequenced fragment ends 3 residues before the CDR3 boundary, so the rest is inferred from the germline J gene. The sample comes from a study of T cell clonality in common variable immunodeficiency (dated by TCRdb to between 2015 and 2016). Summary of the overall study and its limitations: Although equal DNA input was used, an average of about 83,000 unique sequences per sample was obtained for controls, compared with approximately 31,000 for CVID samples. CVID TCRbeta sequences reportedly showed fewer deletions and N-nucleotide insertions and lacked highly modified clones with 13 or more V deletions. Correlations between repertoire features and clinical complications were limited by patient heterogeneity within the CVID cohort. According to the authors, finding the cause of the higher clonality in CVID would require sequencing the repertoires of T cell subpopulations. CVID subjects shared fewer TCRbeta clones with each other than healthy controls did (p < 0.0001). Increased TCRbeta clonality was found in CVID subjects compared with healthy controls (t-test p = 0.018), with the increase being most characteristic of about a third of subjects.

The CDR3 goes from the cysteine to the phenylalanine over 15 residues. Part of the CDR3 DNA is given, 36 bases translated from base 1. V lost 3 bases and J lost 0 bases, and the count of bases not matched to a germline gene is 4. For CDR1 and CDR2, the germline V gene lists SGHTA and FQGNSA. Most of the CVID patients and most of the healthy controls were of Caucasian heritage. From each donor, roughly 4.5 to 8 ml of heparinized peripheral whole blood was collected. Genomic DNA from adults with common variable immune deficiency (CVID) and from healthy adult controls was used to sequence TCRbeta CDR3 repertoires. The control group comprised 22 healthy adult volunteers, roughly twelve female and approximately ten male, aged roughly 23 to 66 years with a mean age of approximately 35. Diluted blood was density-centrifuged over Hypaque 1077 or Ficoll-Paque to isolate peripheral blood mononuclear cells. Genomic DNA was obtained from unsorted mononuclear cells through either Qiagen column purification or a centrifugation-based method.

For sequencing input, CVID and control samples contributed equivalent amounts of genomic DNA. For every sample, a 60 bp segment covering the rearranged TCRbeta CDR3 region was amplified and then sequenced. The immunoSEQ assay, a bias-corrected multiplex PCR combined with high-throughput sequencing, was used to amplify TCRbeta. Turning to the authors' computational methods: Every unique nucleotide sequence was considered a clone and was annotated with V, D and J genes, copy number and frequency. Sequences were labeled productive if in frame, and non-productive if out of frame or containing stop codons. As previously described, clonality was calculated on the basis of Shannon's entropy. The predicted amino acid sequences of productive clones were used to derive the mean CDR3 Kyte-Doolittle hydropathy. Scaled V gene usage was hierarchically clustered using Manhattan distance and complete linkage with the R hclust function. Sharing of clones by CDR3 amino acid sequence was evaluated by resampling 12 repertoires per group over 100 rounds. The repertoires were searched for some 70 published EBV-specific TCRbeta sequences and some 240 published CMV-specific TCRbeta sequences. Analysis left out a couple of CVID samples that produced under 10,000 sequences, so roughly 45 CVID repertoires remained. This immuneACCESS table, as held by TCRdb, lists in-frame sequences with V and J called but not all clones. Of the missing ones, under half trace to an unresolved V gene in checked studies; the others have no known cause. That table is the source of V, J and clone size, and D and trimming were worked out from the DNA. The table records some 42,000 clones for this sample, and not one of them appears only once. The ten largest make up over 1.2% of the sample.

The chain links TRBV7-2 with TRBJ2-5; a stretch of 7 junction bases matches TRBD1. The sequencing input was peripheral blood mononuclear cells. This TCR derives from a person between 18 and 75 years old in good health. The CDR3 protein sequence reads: CASSLTGTDQETQYF. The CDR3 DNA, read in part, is TGTGCCAGCAGCTTGACCGGGACAGACCAAGAGACC.